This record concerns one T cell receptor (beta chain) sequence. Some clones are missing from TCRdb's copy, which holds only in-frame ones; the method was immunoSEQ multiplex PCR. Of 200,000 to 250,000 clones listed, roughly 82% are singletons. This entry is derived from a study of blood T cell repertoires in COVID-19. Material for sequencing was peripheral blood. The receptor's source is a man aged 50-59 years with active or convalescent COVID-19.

As DNA, the CDR3 is TGTGCCAGTAGTATAGATCGAGGCGGGGAGCTGTTTTTT. Amino acids: CASSIDRGGELFF. The chain carries TRBV19 and TRBJ2-2; D unclear. V lost 0 bases and J lost 7, with 6 bases in between. Looked up from germline, CDR1 is LNHDA and CDR2 is SQIVND (reference sequence). The CDR3 loop spans 13 amino acids.